The clone carrying this TCR beta chain was recorded a few times. This entry is derived from a study of beta chain features in type 1 diabetes. Study information: Patients did not differ from healthy donors in age, gender or cell yield.

One heparinised draw, averaging around 120 mL, was taken per donor. J was trimmed by 2 bases and V by 4 bases; bases with no gene match: 6. Per the germline V gene, CDR1 is SGHTA and CDR2 is FQGNSA. The CDR3 is 16 amino acids. Expressed TCRB transcripts were sequenced because the isolated RNA had all been reverse transcribed beforehand. The repertoire was sequenced with immunoSEQ multiplex PCR; TCRdb's copy has only in-frame clones and lacks some. The table has 140,000 to 150,000 clones, roughly a tenth seen once. Sequences were obtained from naive CD4+ T cells from blood. This chain connects TRBV7-2 to TRBJ2-3; 10 bases are a match to TRBD2. The source is a man aged 18-30 years in good health. The chain's CDR3 is CASSSFLAGVTDTQYF. The CDR3 DNA follows: TGTGCCAGCAGCTCTTTCCTAGCGGGGGTCACAGATACGCAGTATTTT.